The T cell receptor (beta chain) described here comes from a study of CD8 T cells in ankylosing spondylitis (dated by TCRdb to 2016 to 2017). Concerning the study at large: The study profiled T cell receptor beta repertoires in healthy donors and ankylosing spondylitis patients to find disease-linked TCR variants. The full study cohort was made up of about 25 ankylosing spondylitis patients and about a hundred healthy donors. Peripheral blood samples were taken, and synovial fluid was additionally collected from ankylosing spondylitis patients.

V and J are trimmed by 4 bases and 4 bases, and the gene matches miss 9 bases of the junction. CDR1 SGHRS and CDR2 YFSETQ are derived from the germline V gene. From its cysteine to its phenylalanine, the CDR3 spans 15 amino acids. Only CDR3 DNA remains: 45 bases, in frame from the first base. Data came from an Illumina HiSeq 2500. TCR beta libraries were prepared by quantitative 5'-RACE with molecular barcodes. The source study handled its data this way. To identify disease-linked TCR variants, a new computational method was used, one built on a probabilistic model of VDJ rearrangement. Starting from the raw public reads, TCRdb applied fastp trimming at Q25, assembled clones with MiXCR and retained in-frame beta chains. When rows share a CDR3 protein, they turn into one entry using the most common DNA and genes. TCRdb's processing, not the study's, gives the V and J calls here. For this sample there are about 90,000 distinct CDR3 sequences; roughly 10% appear just once. 30% of the sample comes from the top ten.

The investigation overall reported the following: Significant enrichment of the disease-linked clones was reported in matched synovial fluid samples from ankylosing spondylitis patients. A CD8+ phenotype was shown by the disease-linked clones, which were found at relatively low frequencies in peripheral blood. A TCR beta motif made up of eight highly homologous amino acid variants appeared to be characteristic of blood from ankylosing spondylitis patients. Some TCR beta motif variants had previously been reported in synovial fluid and blood of reactive arthritis patients, which suggested common disease-initiation mechanisms.

Comments on this clonotype: Its antigen remains unidentified. One base away there is no much larger clone; base qualities are not given.

The sequencing sample was made of blood, either unsorted or a sorted T cell fraction (not recorded which). This sequence was found in a male donor with ankylosing spondylitis. The V gene is TRBV5-1 and the J gene is TRBJ2-7; 9 junctional bases match TRBD1. The CDR3 amino acid sequence is: CASSTGQGTNYEQYF. The nucleotide sequence is given as TGCGCCAGCAGCACCGGACAGGGGACTAATTACGAGCAGTACTTC.